The 18 T cell receptor beta chains given below trace back to one sample, sequenced in a study of Graves' ophthalmopathy and Graves' hyperthyroidism. TCR beta CDR3 regions were amplified from RNA transcripts. The workflow started with a first-round RT-PCR run with HTBI primers and then moved on to a second-round multiplex PCR. TCRdb recomputed calls from the multiplex PCR reads with MiXCR, one row per CDR3 protein. The sample has 1 million to 1.3 million distinct CDR3 sequences; approximately 35% are singletons. Specimen: peripheral blood or thyroid tissue (not recorded which). The receptor set was obtained from an adult man with Graves' hyperthyroidism.

This clonotype was seen many times. The gene calls are TRBV5-1 and TRBJ2-7, with D perhaps given as TRBD1 or TRBD2 (5 bases each). V lost 0 bases, J lost 3 bases, and 13 bases lay in between. The CDR3 spans 15 residues. Germline CDR1 reads SGHRS; CDR2 reads YFSETQ. DNA for the CDR3: TGCGCCAGCAGCTTGGGGGGACCTGGGGACTACGAGCAGTACTTC. This sequence encodes CASSLGGPGDYEQYF.

The chain combines TRBV19 with TRBJ2-2; 7 positions match TRBD2. J was trimmed by 3 bases and V by 7 bases; bases with no gene match: 5. CDR3 length equals 14 residues. Germline V gene data show CDR1 as LNHDA and CDR2 as SQIVND (reference sequence). In nucleotides, the CDR3 is TGTGCCAGTAAGGCTAGCGGATACACCGGGGAGCTGTTTTTT. This codes for CASKASGYTGELFF.

A remark on this clonotype: Possible read error: a much larger clone is one base away. The V gene is TRBV2, the J gene TRBJ2-7; D may be TRBD2 (6 bases). CDR1 and CDR2 (germline): SNHLY, FYNNEI. V was clipped by 10 bases and J by 1 base, with 17 bases between them. The CDR3 runs 14 residues. The CDR3 is CATRRDASSYEQYF. The CDR3 nucleotides read TGTGCCACCCGGAGGGACGCGTCGTCCTACGAGCAGTACTTC.

This clonotype was seen more than once but under ten times. The rearrangement links TRBV2 to TRBJ1-5; D gene unclear. CDR3 size: 13 residues. From germline, CDR1 is SNHLY and CDR2 FYNNEI. V lost 5 bases and J lost 5, with 10 bases in between. The CDR3 loop is CASSFEFHQPQHF. CDR3 DNA sequence: TGTGCCAGCAGTTTTGAGTTCCATCAGCCCCAGCATTTT.

This clonotype was detected many times. The chain carries TRBV29-1 and TRBJ1-2; D is unclear. The V end lost 2 bases, the J end lost 7 bases, and 11 bases lay between the germline ends. The CDR3 spans 12 residues. Germline values: CDR1 SQVTM, CDR2 ANQGSEA. The CDR3 bases are TGCAGCGTTGAATTGGGGTCCACTGGCTACACCTTC. This sequence encodes CSVELGSTGYTF.

In DNA form, the CDR3 reads TGTGCCAGCAGCTTACTGACAGGGGTGAACACCGGGGAGCTGTTTTTT. The encoded protein is CASSLLTGVNTGELFF. The chain is built from TRBV11-2 and TRBJ2-2; 8 nucleotides line up with TRBD1. J lost 1 base, V lost 2 bases, and 3 bases had no gene match. CDR1 SGHAT and CDR2 FQNNGV come from the germline V gene. CDR3 length: 16 residues.

CDR3 sequence (DNA): TGTGCCAGCAGCGTAGTAGAATTGCGGACTAAAGCTTTCTTT. Its translation is CASSVVELRTKAFF. The chain joins TRBV9 to TRBJ1-1, with unresolved D. Germline V lookup: CDR1 SGDLS, CDR2 YYNGEE. V lost 0 bases and J 9 bases, leaving 15 bases between the germline ends. This CDR3 is 14 amino acids long.

This clonotype was counted between two and nine times. V is TRBV5-6 and J is TRBJ2-5; 7 bases line up with TRBD2. The end of the DNA aligns better with TRBJ2-7, so the J call may be wrong. This CDR3 contains 14 residues. Germline V gene data show CDR1 as SGHDT and CDR2 as YYEEEE. The CDR3 region is CASSFFGGNYEQYF. In DNA, the CDR3 is TGTGCCAGCAGCTTTTTCGGGGGGAACTACGAGCAGTACTTC.

This clonotype was found many times. This chain joins TRBV29-1 and TRBJ2-7; TRBD2 matches at 7 bases. The V and J ends lost 5 bases and 0 bases, in that order; junction bases with no gene match: 10. The length of the CDR3 is 15 residues. Germline CDR1 SQVTM, CDR2 ANQGSEA. The CDR3 DNA is TGCAGCGTTTCGACTAGCCAAGGCCTCTCCTACGAGCAGTACTTC. Translating gives CSVSTSQGLSYEQYF.

This clonotype was observed many times. The rearrangement links TRBV7-2 to TRBJ1-2, with 8 bases aligning to TRBD1. CDR3 length: 14 residues. The V gene end was trimmed by 5 bases and the J gene end by 7 bases; junction bases not matched to a gene: 9. In germline, CDR1 is SGHTA, CDR2 FQGNSA. The CDR3 sequence is CASSIPTDRAGYTF. Written as DNA, the CDR3 is TGTGCCAGCAGCATACCGACGGACAGGGCTGGCTACACCTTC.

Only a few counts were recorded for this clonotype. CDR3 in amino acids: CASSPISGDSPLHF. CDR3 nucleotides: TGTGCCAGCAGCCCAATATCGGGGGATTCACCCCTCCACTTT. The rearrangement links TRBV7-9 to TRBJ1-6; TRBD1 might be the D (5 bases). The CDR3 contains 14 residues. The V end was cut by 5 bases, the J end by 8 bases, with 13 bases between. Germline CDR1 and CDR2: SEHNR and FQNEAQ (reference sequence).

The V gene is TRBV5-8, the J gene TRBJ2-5, with no clear D. This CDR3 contains 15 residues. Germline V gene lookup returns CDR1 SGHTS and CDR2 YDEGEE. V was cut by 2 bases and J by 1 base, with 12 bases left in between. The DNA for the CDR3 is TGTGCCAGCAGCTTCAGGATGGGGTCCCAAGAGACCCAGTACTTC. It encodes CASSFRMGSQETQYF. Combining the CDR3 with reference TRBV5-8 and TRBJ2-5 gives the whole variable domain EAGVTQSPTHLIKTRGQQATLRCSPISGHTSVYWYQQALGLGLQFLLWYDEGEERNRGNFPPRFSGRQFPNYSSELNVNALELEDSALYLCASSFRMGSQETQYFGPGTRLLVL.

This clonotype was observed many times. The rearrangement uses TRBV13 and TRBJ2-7; weak D call: TRBD2 (6 bases). The V gene's germline CDR1 is PRHDT and CDR2 FYEKMQ (reference sequence). This CDR3 is 12 amino acids long. The V end was cut by 10 bases, the J end by 2 bases, with 12 bases between. The CDR3 nucleotides read TGTGCCACAGCCGGGGGTCCCTACGAGCAGTACTTC. Its protein product is CATAGGPYEQYF.

This chain joins TRBV29-1 and TRBJ2-7, with unresolved D. V dropped 5 bases and J dropped 1 base, with 15 bases sitting between them. This CDR3 comprises 14 residues. CDR1 and CDR2 (germline): SQVTM, ANQGSEA. CDR3 sequence (DNA): TGCAGCGTTCTTTTCCCGGGTATATCCTACGAGCAGTACTTC. Protein sequence: CSVLFPGISYEQYF.

This clonotype was found many times. The chain has TRBV20-1 and TRBJ1-2; no clear D. From germline, CDR1 is DFQATT and CDR2 SNEGSKA (reference sequence). This CDR3 region has 12 residues. V dropped 4 bases and J dropped 0 bases, with 6 bases sitting between them. For the CDR3, the DNA is TGCAGTGCTACCGTTGCTAACTATGGCTACACCTTC. This codes for CSATVANYGYTF.

This clonotype was recorded many times. The chain has TRBV20-1 and TRBJ1-1; D call uncertain. V was clipped by 1 base and J by 6 bases, with 15 bases between them. The CDR3 consists of 14 residues. Germline lookup yields CDR1 DFQATT and CDR2 SNEGSKA (reference sequence). This chain's CDR3 is CSARGPAGRPEAFF. DNA for the CDR3: TGCAGTGCTAGAGGACCTGCGGGGAGACCTGAAGCTTTCTTT.

A note on this clonotype: The junction and the germline gene differ at one end; a read error may be behind it. V usage is TRBV7-9 and J usage is TRBJ2-7; TRBD1 is a possible D gene (5 bases). The CDR3 is made up of 15 amino acids. Germline lookup yields CDR1 SEHNR and CDR2 FQNEAQ (reference sequence). This CDR3 is CASSLEGAHSYEQYF. CDR3 DNA: TGCGCCAGCAGCTTGGAAGGGGCTCACTCCTACGAGCAGTACTTC.

The table lists this clonotype with a few counts. The chain has TRBV7-7 and TRBJ2-3; 7 bases are a match to TRBD2. This CDR3 has 14 residues. Germline values: CDR1 SSHAT, CDR2 FNYEAQ (reference sequence). Trimming took 5 bases from V and 1 from J; bases not matched to a gene: 3. This CDR3 is CASSRSGGTDTQYF. Written as DNA, the CDR3 is TGTGCCAGCAGCAGAAGCGGGGGCACAGATACGCAGTATTTT.